This TCR beta chain was retrieved from a study of blood T cells in healthy people across ages. Germline V gene data show CDR1 as SQVTM and CDR2 as ANQGSEA. V dropped 7 bases and J dropped 7; count of bases not matched to a gene: 12. This CDR3 comprises 14 residues. Ten or more counts support this clonotype. Combining a sample-barcoded 5' primer with a J-beta primer mix, a second PCR ran for roughly 7 to 12 cycles. TCRdb independently ran MiXCR on the 5' RACE reads; one entry per CDR3 protein. The data hold about 780,000 distinct CDR3 sequences, with about 47% observed a single time. The genes are TRBV29-1 and TRBJ2-1, with 8 nucleotides matching TRBD2. The receptor was isolated from a man older than 75 in good health. The sample was blood. The CDR3: CSGDAGGRRNEQFF. Here the CDR3 DNA reads TGCAGCGGGGACGCTGGCGGGAGGAGGAATGAGCAGTTCTTC.